The 18 T cell receptor beta chains below all came from one sample that was sequenced in a study of control samples from healthy donors and cancer patients. Here immunoSEQ multiplex PCR was the method, and the copy in TCRdb shows in-frame clones only, minus some. The data hold 35,000 to 40,000 clones, with around 82% observed a single time. The sequencing sample was made of PBMCs. The receptors were gathered from a woman in her sixties or seventies with lung cancer.

This clone was observed a few times. This chain uses TRBV7-2 with TRBJ1-2, with 7 bases fitting TRBD1. CDR1 and CDR2 from the germline V gene are SGHTA and FQGNSA. The CDR3 has 18 amino acids. The V and J ends lost 1 base and 4 bases, in that order; junction bases with no gene match: 15. CDR3 bases: TGTGCCAGCAGCTTAGAAACAATAACTCCGGACAGGCTCTATGGCTACACCTTC. Its translation: CASSLETITPDRLYGYTF. Filled out from reference TRBV7-2 and TRBJ1-2, the complete variable domain reads GAGVSQSPSNKVTEKGKDVELRCDPISGHTALYWYRQSLGQGLEFLIYFQGNSAPDKSGLPSDRFSAERTGGSVSTLTIQRTQQEDSAVYLCASSLETITPDRLYGYTFGSGTRLTVV.

This chain connects TRBV3-1 (or the pseudogene TRBV3-2) to TRBJ1-2; D not certain. Per germline, CDR1 LGHDT and CDR2 YNNKEL (reference sequence). V gave up 4 bases and J gave up 4 bases, with 10 bases separating them. The CDR3 consists of 13 residues. The CDR3 protein is CASSPASGYGYTF. For the CDR3, the DNA is TGTGCCAGCAGCCCGGCCTCTGGCTATGGCTACACCTTC.

The V gene is TRBV6-1, the J gene TRBJ2-1, with D possibly matching TRBD2 (5 bases). The CDR3 extends over 16 amino acids. Deletions cut 3 bases from V and 3 bases from J, with 15 bases between. Germline assignment: CDR1 MNHNS and CDR2 SASEGT. The CDR3: CASSDLLAANYNEQFF. CDR3 coding DNA: TGTGCCAGCAGTGATTTGCTAGCCGCGAACTACAATGAGCAGTTCTTC.

The chain links TRBV6-1 to TRBJ1-4; 8 bases align to TRBD1. Germline loops: CDR1 MNHNS, CDR2 SASEGT. This CDR3 spans 15 amino acids. V shed 1 base, J shed 6 bases, and the junction held 4 bases outside the gene matches. The CDR3 sequence is CASSEGDRTHEKLFF. Here the CDR3 DNA reads TGTGCCAGCAGTGAAGGGGACAGGACCCATGAAAAACTGTTTTTT.

V usage is TRBV18 and J usage is TRBJ2-2; D is ambiguous. Per the germline V gene, CDR1 is KGHSH and CDR2 is LQKENI. The ends were cut back, 0 bases at V and 4 bases at J, with 6 bases in the middle. There are 14 residues in the CDR3. The CDR3 is CASSPPRGTGELFF. In DNA form, the CDR3 reads TGTGCCAGCTCACCACCACGAGGCACCGGGGAGCTGTTTTTT.

The CDR3 DNA reads as TGTGCCAGCAGCTGGGCCGCAGGGAGTAGCACCGGGGAGCTGTTTTTT. It is translated as CASSWAAGSSTGELFF. This chain connects TRBV7-9 to TRBJ2-2, with D possibly called TRBD1 or TRBD2 (5 bases each). Germline V gene lookup returns CDR1 SEHNR and CDR2 FQNEAQ (reference sequence). This CDR3 contains 16 residues. The ends were cut back, 4 bases at V and 4 bases at J, with 16 bases in the middle. The variable domain in full, with the rest retrieved from reference TRBV7-9 and TRBJ2-2, is DTGVSQNPRHKITKRGQNVTFRCDPISEHNRLYWYRQTLGQGPEFLTYFQNEAQLEKSRLLSDRFSAERPKGSFSTLEIQRTEQGDSAMYLCASSWAAGSSTGELFFGEGSRLTVL.

In this sample, this clone turned up once. This chain uses TRBV30 with TRBJ2-3; 7 bases match TRBD2. Germline CDR1 and CDR2: GTSNPN and SVGIG (reference sequence). V was pared by 3 bases and J by 0 bases, with 6 bases of the junction left unmatched. The CDR3 length is 15 residues. CDR3 nucleotides: TGTGCCTGGAGGGATAGCGGGCTTAGCACAGATACGCAGTATTTT. Amino acid sequence: CAWRDSGLSTDTQYF. Supplemented by reference TRBV30 and TRBJ2-3, the full variable domain reads SQTIHQWPATLVQPVGSPLSLECTVEGTSNPNLYWYRQAAGRGLQLLFYSVGIGQISSEVPQNLSASRPQDRQFILSSKKLLLSDSGFYLCAWRDSGLSTDTQYFGPGTRLTVL.

The rearrangement joins TRBV5-1 to TRBJ2-3, with D unclear. Looked up from germline, CDR1 is SGHRS and CDR2 is YFSETQ. V was shortened by 4 bases and J by 1 base, with 7 bases between the two germline ends. The CDR3 runs 13 residues. CDR3 in amino acids: CASSRGRTDTQYF. CDR3 nucleotide sequence: TGCGCCAGCAGCCGCGGACGCACAGATACGCAGTATTTT.

The CDR3 loop is CASGLGYSSGANVLTF. CDR3 in DNA: TGTGCTAGTGGTTTGGGGTATAGCTCTGGGGCCAACGTCCTGACTTTC. The rearrangement uses TRBV12-5 and TRBJ2-6; no clear D. V lost 1 base and J 0 bases, leaving 7 bases between the germline ends. There are 16 residues in the CDR3. Germline assignment: CDR1 LGHNT and CDR2 FRNRAP.

The CDR3 sequence is CASSSAASGGATDEQFF. The CDR3, as DNA: TGCGCCAGCAGCTCGGCGGCTAGCGGGGGGGCCACGGATGAGCAGTTCTTC. The rearrangement links TRBV5-1 to TRBJ2-1, with TRBD2 matching 12 bases. V lost 3 bases to trimming and J lost 8 bases; unmatched junction nucleotides: 12. The germline CDR1 and CDR2 sequences are SGHRS and YFSETQ. CDR3 length equals 17 residues.

The chain uses TRBV12-5 and TRBJ1-5; D possibly corresponds to TRBD1 (5 bases). The V gene's germline CDR1 is LGHNT and CDR2 FRNRAP. V lost 5 bases to trimming and J lost 7 bases, with 9 bases between them. The CDR3 is made up of 12 amino acids. DNA for the CDR3: TGTGCTAGTGGTCTAGACAGCCAGCCCCAGCATTTT. Translated: CASGLDSQPQHF.

The chain recombines TRBV9 with TRBJ2-1; D possibly matches TRBD1 or TRBD2 (5 bases each). V gave up 2 bases and J gave up 0 bases, with 15 bases separating them. The CDR3 spans 17 residues. The germline gives CDR1 SGDLS, CDR2 YYNGEE. The CDR3 nucleotides are TGTGCCAGCAGCGTGTTCGGGACGGGTAGCTCCTACAATGAGCAGTTCTTC. Translated: CASSVFGTGSSYNEQFF.

The rearrangement joins TRBV5-6 to TRBJ2-7; unclear D gene. With 6 bases removed from V and 0 bases from J, the gap between germline ends came to 16 bases. CDR3 length: 15 residues. Per germline, CDR1 SGHDT and CDR2 YYEEEE. The CDR3 nucleotides are TGTGCCAGCACCCCCCCGGGTGCTAGCTCCTACGAGCAGTACTTC. It specifies CASTPPGASSYEQYF.

J is TRBJ2-1 and V is TRBV7-6, with 10 bases lining up with TRBD1. Looked up from germline, CDR1 is SGHVS and CDR2 is FNYEAQ. The CDR3 is 16 residues long. V lost 0 bases, J lost 1 base, and 0 bases stayed unmatched. The CDR3 DNA sequence: TGTGCCAGCAGCTTAGCGGACAGGGGGTCCTACAATGAGCAGTTCTTC. Amino acid sequence: CASSLADRGSYNEQFF. The full variable domain, completed using reference TRBV7-6 and TRBJ2-1, is GAGVSQSPRYKVTKRGQDVALRCDPISGHVSLYWYRQALGQGPEFLTYFNYEAQQDKSGLPNDRFSAERPEGSISTLTIQRTEQRDSAMYRCASSLADRGSYNEQFFGPGTRLTVL.

The chain uses TRBV19 and TRBJ1-1; D is possibly TRBD1 (6 bases). This CDR3 has 15 residues. Trimming left V 3 bases short and J 4 bases short, with 15 bases between. Germline CDR1 and CDR2: LNHDA and SQIVND (reference sequence). The CDR3 nucleotides are TGTGCCAGTAGTATTCGTCCCACAGGGCGCACTGAAGCTTTCTTT. Translating it yields CASSIRPTGRTEAFF.

J is TRBJ1-2 and V is TRBV6-6; D is undetermined. The V gene's germline CDR1 is MNHNY and CDR2 SVGAGI (reference sequence). V shed 7 bases and J shed 4 bases, with 16 bases lying between them. The CDR3 is 14 residues long. CDR3 region: CASTLAQTGYGYTF. The CDR3 bases are TGTGCCAGCACCTTAGCCCAAACGGGCTATGGCTACACCTTC.

A few counts support this clone. V and J are TRBV7-3 and TRBJ2-1; TRBD2 agrees at 8 bases. CDR3 length: 12 residues. The ends lost 5 bases at V and 8 bases at J; junction bases unmatched: 2. The germline gives CDR1 SGHTA, CDR2 FQGTGA. This CDR3 reads CASSRAGDEQFF. CDR3 nucleotide sequence: TGTGCCAGCAGCCGAGCGGGAGATGAGCAGTTCTTC.

With respect to this clone: One end of the junction fails to match germline, which may point to a read error. This same CDR3 is encoded by further DNA sequences in the sample. The V gene is TRBV9, the J gene TRBJ2-1, with 8 bases aligning to TRBD2. CDR1 and CDR2 (germline): SGDLS, YYNGEE. The CDR3 consists of 15 residues. Written as DNA, the CDR3 is TGCGCCAGCAGCGTCGGGGGGGGCTCCTACAATGAGCAGTTCTTC. Translating gives CASSVGGGSYNEQFF. The full variable domain, its missing parts supplied by reference TRBV9 and TRBJ2-1, is DSGVTQTPKHLITATGQRVTLRCSPRSGDLSVYWYQQSLDQGLQFLIQYYNGEERAKGNILERFSAQQFPDLHSELNLSSLELGDSALYFCASSVGGGSYNEQFFGPGTRLTVL.